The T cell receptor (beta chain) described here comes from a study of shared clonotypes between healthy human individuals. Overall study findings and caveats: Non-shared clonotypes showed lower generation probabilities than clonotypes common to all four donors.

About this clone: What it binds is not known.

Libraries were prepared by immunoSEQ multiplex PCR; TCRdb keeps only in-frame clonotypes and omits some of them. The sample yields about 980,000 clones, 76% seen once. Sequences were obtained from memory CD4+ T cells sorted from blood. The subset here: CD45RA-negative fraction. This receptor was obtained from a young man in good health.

The CDR3 nucleotides are TGCGCCAGCAGCCAAGATCTGAAGGGATCCATGGGCTTGACTAATGAAAAACTGTTTTTT. Translation gives CASSQDLKGSMGLTNEKLFF. This chain uses TRBV4-1 with TRBJ1-4; D is undetermined. V lost 0 bases and J lost 2, with 22 bases in between. This CDR3 is 20 amino acids long. Per the germline V gene, CDR1 is MGHRA and CDR2 is YSYEKL.